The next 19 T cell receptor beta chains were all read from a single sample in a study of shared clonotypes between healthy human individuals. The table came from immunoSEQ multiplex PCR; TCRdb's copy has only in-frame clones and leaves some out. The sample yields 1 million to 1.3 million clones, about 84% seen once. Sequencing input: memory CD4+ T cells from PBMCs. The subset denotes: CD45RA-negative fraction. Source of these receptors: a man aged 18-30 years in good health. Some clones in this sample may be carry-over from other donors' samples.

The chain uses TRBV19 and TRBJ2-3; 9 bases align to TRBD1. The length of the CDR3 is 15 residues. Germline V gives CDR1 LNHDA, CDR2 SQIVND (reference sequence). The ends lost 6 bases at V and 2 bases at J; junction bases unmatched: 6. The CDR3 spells CASSDGQGNTDTQYF. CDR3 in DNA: TGTGCCAGTAGCGACGGACAGGGGAACACAGATACGCAGTATTTT.

CDR3 loop: CASSVGQGPPSGIQYF. The CDR3 DNA follows: TGTGCCAGCAGTGTTGGACAGGGGCCCCCAAGTGGAATTCAGTACTTC. The chain employs TRBV2 and TRBJ2-4, with 9 bases aligning to TRBD1. Losses at the gene ends were 4 bases for V and 10 bases for J; bases not matched to a gene: 14. This CDR3 has 16 amino acids. Germline-derived CDR1 and CDR2 are SNHLY and FYNNEI.

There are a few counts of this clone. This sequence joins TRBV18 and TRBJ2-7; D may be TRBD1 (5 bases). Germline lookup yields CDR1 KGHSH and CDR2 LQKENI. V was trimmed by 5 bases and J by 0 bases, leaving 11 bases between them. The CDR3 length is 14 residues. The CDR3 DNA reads TGTGCCAGCTCATATGACAGCTACTCCTACGAGCAGTACTTC. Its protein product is CASSYDSYSYEQYF.

The CDR3 DNA reads as TGTGCCAGCCAAGAGGGTCTAATGTCTGGAAACACCATATATTTT. Encoded protein: CASQEGLMSGNTIYF. The chain has TRBV9 and TRBJ1-3; D call uncertain. Germline V gives CDR1 SGDLS, CDR2 YYNGEE. Trimming removed 7 bases from V and 1 base from J, with 15 bases in between. This CDR3 region has 15 residues. The whole variable domain, filled in from reference TRBV9 and TRBJ1-3, reads DSGVTQTPKHLITATGQRVTLRCSPRSGDLSVYWYQQSLDQGLQFLIQYYNGEERAKGNILERFSAQQFPDLHSELNLSSLELGDSALYFCASQEGLMSGNTIYFGEGSWLTVV.

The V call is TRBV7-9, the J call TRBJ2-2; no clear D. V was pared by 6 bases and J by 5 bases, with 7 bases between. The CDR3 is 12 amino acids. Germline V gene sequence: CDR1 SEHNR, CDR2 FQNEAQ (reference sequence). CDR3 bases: TGTGCCAGCAGGCAAAAAACCGGGGAGCTGTTTTTT. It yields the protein CASRQKTGELFF.

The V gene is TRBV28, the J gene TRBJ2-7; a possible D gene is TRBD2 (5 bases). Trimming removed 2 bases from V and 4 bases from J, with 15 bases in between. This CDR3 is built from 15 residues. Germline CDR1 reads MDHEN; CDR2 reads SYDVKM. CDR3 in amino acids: CASSLRESPLYEQYF. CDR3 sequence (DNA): TGTGCCAGCAGTTTAAGGGAGTCGCCACTGTACGAGCAGTACTTC. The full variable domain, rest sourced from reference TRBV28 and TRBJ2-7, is DVKVTQSSRYLVKRTGEKVFLECVQDMDHENMFWYRQDPGLGLRLIYFSYDVKMKEKGDIPEGYSVSREKKERFSLILESASTNQTSMYLCASSLRESPLYEQYFGPGTRLTVT.

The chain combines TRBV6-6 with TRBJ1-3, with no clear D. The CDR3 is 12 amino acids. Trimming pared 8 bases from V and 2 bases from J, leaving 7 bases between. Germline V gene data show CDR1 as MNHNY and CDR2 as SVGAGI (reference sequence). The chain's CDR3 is CASYYPGNTIYF. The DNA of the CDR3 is TGTGCCAGCTATTATCCTGGAAACACCATATATTTT.

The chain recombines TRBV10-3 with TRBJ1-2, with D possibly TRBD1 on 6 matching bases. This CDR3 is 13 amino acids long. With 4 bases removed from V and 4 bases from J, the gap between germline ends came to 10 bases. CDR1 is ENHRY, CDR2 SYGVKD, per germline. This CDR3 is CAISGGQSYGYTF. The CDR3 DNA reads TGTGCCATCAGTGGAGGACAGAGCTATGGCTACACCTTC.

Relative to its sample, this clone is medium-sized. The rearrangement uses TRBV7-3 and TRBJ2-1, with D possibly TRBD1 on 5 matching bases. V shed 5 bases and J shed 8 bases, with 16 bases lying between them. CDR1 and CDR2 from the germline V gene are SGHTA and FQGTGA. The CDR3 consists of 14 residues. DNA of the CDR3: TGTGCCAGCAGCCCGAACCTCCAGGGTGATGAGCAGTTCTTC. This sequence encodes CASSPNLQGDEQFF. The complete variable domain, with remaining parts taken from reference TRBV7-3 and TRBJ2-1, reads GAGVSQTPSNKVTEKGKYVELRCDPISGHTALYWYRQSLGQGPEFLIYFQGTGAADDSGLPNDRFFAVRPEGSVSTLKIQRTERGDSAVYLCASSPNLQGDEQFFGPGTRLTVL.

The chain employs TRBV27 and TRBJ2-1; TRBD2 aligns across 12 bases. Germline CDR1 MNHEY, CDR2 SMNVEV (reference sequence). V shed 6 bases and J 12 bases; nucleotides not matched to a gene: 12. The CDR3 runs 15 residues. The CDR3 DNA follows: TGTGCCAGCAGCCCCAGCCTAGCGGGAGGGCCAAGGCAGTTCTTC. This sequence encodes CASSPSLAGGPRQFF.

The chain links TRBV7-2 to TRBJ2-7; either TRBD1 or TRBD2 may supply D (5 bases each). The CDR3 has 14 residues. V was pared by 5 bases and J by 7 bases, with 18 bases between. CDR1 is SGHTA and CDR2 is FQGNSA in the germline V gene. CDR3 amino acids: CASSPRRDLGEQYF. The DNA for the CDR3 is TGTGCCAGCAGCCCGCGCCGGGACCTTGGGGAGCAGTACTTC.

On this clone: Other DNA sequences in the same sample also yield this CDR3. Here the CDR3 reads CASSPDMNTEAFF. The CDR3 nucleotides are TGTGCCAGCTCACCCGATATGAACACTGAAGCTTTCTTT. This rearrangement joins TRBV18 to TRBJ1-1; no firm D call. V lost 3 bases, J lost 0 bases, and 5 bases lay in between. Germline values: CDR1 KGHSH, CDR2 LQKENI. The CDR3 contains 13 residues.

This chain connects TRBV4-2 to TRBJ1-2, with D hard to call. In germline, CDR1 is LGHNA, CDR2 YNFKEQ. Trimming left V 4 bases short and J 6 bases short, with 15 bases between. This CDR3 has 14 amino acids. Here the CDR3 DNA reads TGTGCCAGCAGCCCCTCCGTAGGGTCGAATGGCTACACCTTC. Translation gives CASSPSVGSNGYTF.

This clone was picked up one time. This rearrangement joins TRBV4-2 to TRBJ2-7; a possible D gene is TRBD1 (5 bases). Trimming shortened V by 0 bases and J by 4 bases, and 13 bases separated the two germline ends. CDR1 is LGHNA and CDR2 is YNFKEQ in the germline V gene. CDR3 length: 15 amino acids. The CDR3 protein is CASSQEFREGYEQYF. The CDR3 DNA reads TGTGCCAGCAGCCAAGAGTTCAGGGAAGGGTACGAGCAGTACTTC.

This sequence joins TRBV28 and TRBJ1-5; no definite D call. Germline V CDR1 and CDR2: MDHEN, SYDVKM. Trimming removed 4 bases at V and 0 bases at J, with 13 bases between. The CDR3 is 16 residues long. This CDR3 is CASSYGSMGSNQPQHF. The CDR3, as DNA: TGTGCCAGCAGTTACGGGTCGATGGGTAGCAATCAGCCCCAGCATTTT.

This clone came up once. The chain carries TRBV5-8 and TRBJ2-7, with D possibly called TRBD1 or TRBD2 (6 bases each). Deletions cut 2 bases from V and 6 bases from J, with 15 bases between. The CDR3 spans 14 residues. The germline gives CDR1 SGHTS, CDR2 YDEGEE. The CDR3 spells CASSLRTGAAEQYF. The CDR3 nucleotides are TGTGCCAGCAGCTTACGGACGGGGGCGGCCGAGCAGTACTTC.

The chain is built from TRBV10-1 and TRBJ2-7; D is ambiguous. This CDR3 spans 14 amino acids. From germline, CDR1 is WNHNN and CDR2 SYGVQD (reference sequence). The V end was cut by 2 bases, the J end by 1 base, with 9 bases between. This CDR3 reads CASSEVSSSYEQYF. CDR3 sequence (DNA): TGCGCCAGCAGTGAGGTATCCTCATCCTACGAGCAGTACTTC.

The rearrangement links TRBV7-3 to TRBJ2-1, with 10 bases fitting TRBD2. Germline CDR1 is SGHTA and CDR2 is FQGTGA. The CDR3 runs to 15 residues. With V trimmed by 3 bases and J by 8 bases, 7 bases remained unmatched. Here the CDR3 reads CASSFSSGSSDEQFF. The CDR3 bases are TGTGCCAGCAGCTTTTCTAGCGGGAGTTCCGATGAGCAGTTCTTC.

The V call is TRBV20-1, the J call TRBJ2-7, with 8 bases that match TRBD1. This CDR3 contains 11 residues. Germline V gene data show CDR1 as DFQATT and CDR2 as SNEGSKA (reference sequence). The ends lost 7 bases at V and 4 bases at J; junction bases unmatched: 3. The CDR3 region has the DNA TGCAGTGGGGACAGGAGGTACGAGCAGTACTTC. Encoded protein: CSGDRRYEQYF.